The present TCR beta chain was sequenced within a study of blood T cell repertoires in COVID-19. At the level of the study: In each case, the material was cDNA or gDNA derived from T cells, B-cell-depleted T cells, or PBMCs.

The CDR3 totals 12 residues. CDR1 SQVTM and CDR2 ANQGSEA come from the germline V gene. Trimming removed 5 bases from V and 8 bases from J; junction bases left unmatched: 5. TCRdb's copy holds only in-frame clones and misses some; the assay was immunoSEQ multiplex PCR. Of around 500,000 clones in the sample, about nine tenths are singletons; the top ten hold roughly 8.5%. Sequenced material: PBMCs or T cells enriched from blood (not recorded which). This TCR was sampled from a woman in her sixties or seventies who had recovered from COVID-19. This sequence joins TRBV29-1 and TRBJ1-2; 10 nucleotides match TRBD1. The CDR3 region has the DNA TGCAGCGTTTTGGGACAGGGGAGAGGCTACACCTTC. Residues: CSVLGQGRGYTF.